The next 30 T cell receptor beta chains were all read from a single sample in a study of T cell responses to AZD1222 COVID-19 vaccine. The method was immunoSEQ multiplex PCR; TCRdb's version includes in-frame clones alone and lacks a portion of them. The sample contains around 130,000 clones, about 90% of which appear only once. The input for sequencing was peripheral blood, taken on day 0 of AZD1222 vaccination. These receptor sequences come from an adult in good health.

The chain carries TRBV6-5 and TRBJ1-1; TRBD1 matches at 11 bases. This CDR3 has 15 residues. V was pared by 7 bases and J by 4 bases, with 8 bases of the junction left unmatched. Germline V gene lookup returns CDR1 MNHEY and CDR2 SVGAGI. The CDR3 DNA reads TGTGCCAGCACCTGGGACAGGGGGAGGGTCACTGAAGCTTTCTTT. Amino acids: CASTWDRGRVTEAFF.

The rearrangement uses TRBV11-3 and TRBJ1-6; tentative D call: TRBD1 (6 bases). Germline values: CDR1 SGHNT, CDR2 YENEEA. This CDR3 contains 14 residues. V shed 4 bases and J shed 9 bases, with 13 bases lying between them. The CDR3 region is CASSSGTSSSPLHF. CDR3 nucleotides: TGTGCCAGCAGCTCCGGGACAAGCAGTTCACCCCTCCACTTT.

The chain employs TRBV11-1 and TRBJ2-1; TRBD2 aligns across 9 bases. The trim removed 5 bases at V and 2 bases at J, leaving 4 bases unmatched. The germline CDR1 and CDR2 sequences are SGHAT and FQDESV (reference sequence). The CDR3 runs to 15 residues. The CDR3 DNA reads TGTGCCAGCAGCGAGCGGGGGGCCACCTACAATGAGCAGTTCTTC. The encoded protein is CASSERGATYNEQFF.

CDR3 region: CASSSRGEIEQFF. The DNA of the CDR3 is TGTGCCAGCAGCTCGAGGGGGGAGATTGAGCAGTTCTTC. The chain couples TRBV11-3 to TRBJ2-1; D tentatively reads TRBD1 or TRBD2 (6 bases each). Germline assignment: CDR1 SGHNT and CDR2 YENEEA. The CDR3 extends over 13 amino acids. Trimming left V 4 bases short and J 9 bases short, with 13 bases between.

The chain has TRBV18 and TRBJ2-7, with 9 bases aligning to TRBD1. The germline V gene encodes CDR1 KGHSH and CDR2 LQKENI. The CDR3 has 15 residues. Unmatched junction bases numbered 4, after V lost 2 bases and J lost 2 bases. The CDR3 bases are TGTGCCAGCTCACCAGGGACAGGGAACCCCTACGAGCAGTACTTC. Residues: CASSPGTGNPYEQYF. The variable domain in full, completed from reference TRBV18 and TRBJ2-7, reads NAGVMQNPRHLVRRRGQEARLRCSPMKGHSHVYWYRQLPEEGLKFMVYLQKENIIDESGMPKERFSAEFPKEGPSILRIQQVVRGDSAAYFCASSPGTGNPYEQYFGPGTRLTVT.

The gene calls are TRBV27 and TRBJ1-4; weak D call: TRBD1 (6 bases). This CDR3 has 17 residues. Germline loops: CDR1 MNHEY, CDR2 SMNVEV (reference sequence). V was pared by 2 bases and J by 7 bases, with 20 bases between. CDR3 residues: CASSLGRGSGNSEKLFF. For the CDR3, the DNA is TGTGCCAGCAGTTTAGGCAGGGGAAGTGGAAATAGTGAAAAACTGTTTTTT.

This chain uses TRBV25-1 with TRBJ1-4; D gene ambiguous. Between the trimmed V and J ends, which lost 1 base and 0 bases, there was a span of 9 bases. The CDR3 runs to 16 residues. The V gene's germline CDR1 is MGHDK and CDR2 SYGVNS. The CDR3 loop reads CASSEFTGTTNEKLFF. For the CDR3, the DNA is TGTGCCAGCAGTGAATTCACCGGGACAACTAATGAAAAACTGTTTTTT.

CDR3 region: CASGDYRETGELFF. DNA for the CDR3: TGTGCCAGCGGAGATTACAGGGAGACCGGGGAGCTGTTTTTT. J is TRBJ2-2 and V is TRBV21-1; the table calls TRBD1, which could not be checked here. TRBV21-1 is a documented pseudogene. This CDR3 contains 14 residues.

The chain couples TRBV18 to TRBJ2-3; 7 bases align to TRBD2. This CDR3 is built from 15 residues. Germline loops: CDR1 KGHSH, CDR2 LQKENI. V lost 6 bases, J lost 1 base, and 7 bases stayed unmatched. CDR3 residues: CASSSAGRRTDTQYF. The CDR3 nucleotides read TGTGCCAGCTCGTCAGCGGGAAGACGCACAGATACGCAGTATTTT.

The chain employs TRBV10-1 and TRBJ1-5; D unclear. CDR1 and CDR2 from the germline V gene are WNHNN and SYGVQD (reference sequence). The CDR3 spans 14 residues. V was pared by 11 bases and J by 2 bases, with 16 bases between. In DNA form, the CDR3 reads TGCGCCGCGGTTGGAGGGATCGGCAATCAGCCCCAGCATTTT. Translating it yields CAAVGGIGNQPQHF.

The chain couples TRBV7-3 to TRBJ1-5; 8 bases are shared with TRBD1. CDR1 and CDR2 from the germline V gene are SGHTA and FQGTGA. Losses at the gene ends were 8 bases for V and 5 bases for J; bases not matched to a gene: 11. CDR3 length equals 15 residues. The CDR3 loop reads CASGTDREADQPQHF. In DNA, the CDR3 is TGTGCCAGCGGAACGGACAGGGAAGCCGATCAGCCCCAGCATTTT.

This rearrangement joins TRBV5-5 to TRBJ2-3; TRBD1 matches 7 bases. J was trimmed by 3 bases and V by 0 bases; bases with no gene match: 1. The CDR3 contains 14 residues. The germline V gene has CDR1 SGHKS and CDR2 YYEKEE (reference sequence). The CDR3 reads CASSLEQGTDTQYF. For the CDR3, the DNA is TGTGCCAGCAGCTTGGAACAGGGGACAGATACGCAGTATTTT.

V gene TRBV6-1 combines with J gene TRBJ2-5; the match to TRBD2 covers 7 bases. Trimming removed 2 bases from V and 5 bases from J; junction bases left unmatched: 2. The CDR3 has 13 amino acids. CDR1 is MNHNS and CDR2 is SASEGT in the germline V gene. This CDR3 is CASSEWGGETQYF. The CDR3 DNA reads TGTGCCAGCAGTGAATGGGGGGGGGAGACCCAGTACTTC.

J is TRBJ2-3 and V is TRBV29-1; the D gene is possibly TRBD1 (5 bases). Germline V gene data show CDR1 as SQVTM and CDR2 as ANQGSEA. Trimming removed 6 bases from V and 6 bases from J, with 7 bases in between. The CDR3 sequence is 10 residues long. CDR3 residues: CSVYRDTQYF. For the CDR3, the DNA is TGCAGCGTCTACAGGGATACGCAGTATTTT.

J is TRBJ2-7 and V is TRBV5-1, with 9 bases fitting TRBD1. Germline V CDR1 and CDR2: SGHRS, YFSETQ. Trimming at V came to 6 bases and at J to 1 base, leaving 5 bases not matched to a gene. The CDR3 runs 14 residues. The CDR3 region has the DNA TGCGCCAGCACCCTTGGACAGGGGTCCTACGAGCAGTACTTC. Amino acids: CASTLGQGSYEQYF.

The chain couples TRBV6-5 to TRBJ1-2; the D gene is possibly TRBD1 (5 bases). The germline V gene encodes CDR1 MNHEY and CDR2 SVGAGI. The V end lost 6 bases, the J end lost 8 bases, and 13 bases lay between the germline ends. This CDR3 has 12 amino acids. The CDR3 nucleotides are TGTGCCAGCAGGGGGGACGAGCAGGGCTACACCTTC. Translation gives CASRGDEQGYTF.

This sequence joins TRBV12-5 and TRBJ2-3, with 10 bases that match TRBD2. With V trimmed by 6 bases and J by 2 bases, 5 bases remained unmatched. The germline V gene has CDR1 LGHNT and CDR2 FRNRAP. The CDR3 has 15 residues. CDR3 protein: CASGTLAGSTDTQYF. The CDR3 bases are TGTGCTAGTGGCACACTAGCGGGGTCCACAGATACGCAGTATTTT.

This chain connects TRBV29-1 to TRBJ2-6; D is ambiguous. The CDR3 is 12 residues long. Germline CDR1 SQVTM, CDR2 ANQGSEA. Trimming left V 7 bases short and J 1 base short, with 5 bases between. CDR3 residues: CSAESGANVLTF. CDR3 sequence (DNA): TGCAGCGCAGAGTCTGGGGCCAACGTCCTGACTTTC.

The chain uses TRBV11-3 and TRBJ2-7; TRBD1 aligns across 11 bases. This CDR3 region has 13 residues. Per the germline V gene, CDR1 is SGHNT and CDR2 is YENEEA. After removal of 5 bases from V and 6 bases from J, the junction contained 3 bases not matched to a gene. CDR3 protein: CASSAGQGVEQYF. As DNA, the CDR3 is TGTGCCAGCAGCGCGGGACAGGGGGTCGAGCAGTACTTC.

The chain links TRBV24-1 to TRBJ1-2; D is possibly TRBD1 (5 bases). Germline V gene sequence: CDR1 KGHDR, CDR2 SFDVKD. This CDR3 contains 14 residues. With 6 bases removed from V and 4 bases from J, the gap between germline ends came to 14 bases. The CDR3 here is CATSSNRQTYGYTF. The CDR3 bases are TGTGCCACCAGTTCTAACAGGCAAACCTATGGCTACACCTTC.

The genes are TRBV7-2 and TRBJ2-2, with 7 bases that match TRBD2. This CDR3 comprises 16 residues. V was pared by 5 bases and J by 1 base, with 7 bases of the junction left unmatched. Germline loops: CDR1 SGHTA, CDR2 FQGNSA. The CDR3 bases are TGTGCCAGCAGCCTCGGGCAGCGGGGGAACACCGGGGAGCTGTTTTTT. It translates to CASSLGQRGNTGELFF.

The genes are TRBV12-5 and TRBJ1-2, with 7 nucleotides matching TRBD1. Germline V gene sequence: CDR1 LGHNT, CDR2 FRNRAP. V shed 1 base and J 5 bases; nucleotides not matched to a gene: 13. CDR3 size: 17 residues. The CDR3 sequence: CASGLGPTPGTEYGYTF. The CDR3 DNA is TGTGCTAGTGGTTTGGGACCTACTCCCGGGACAGAGTATGGCTACACCTTC.

This chain joins TRBV19 and TRBJ2-2; tentative D call: TRBD2 (7 bases). The CDR3 extends over 16 amino acids. The V end lost 0 bases, the J end lost 6 bases, and 14 bases lay between the germline ends. CDR1 is LNHDA, CDR2 SQIVND, per germline (reference sequence). CDR3 loop: CASSIDTRGAAGELFF. DNA of the CDR3: TGTGCCAGTAGTATAGATACACGGGGGGCGGCCGGGGAGCTGTTTTTT.

The chain joins TRBV30 to TRBJ1-5, with D perhaps matching TRBD1 (5 bases). Trimming pared 4 bases from V and 5 bases from J, leaving 12 bases between. The CDR3 is 13 residues long. Germline V lookup: CDR1 GTSNPN, CDR2 SVGIG (reference sequence). CDR3 amino acids: CAWNTGGDQPQHF. In DNA form, the CDR3 reads TGTGCCTGGAACACCGGGGGTGATCAGCCCCAGCATTTT.

The sample holds one count of this clone. The chain carries TRBV5-1 and TRBJ1-2, with D perhaps TRBD1 (6 bases). This CDR3 is built from 14 residues. V shed 3 bases and J shed 10 bases, with 19 bases lying between them. Looked up from germline, CDR1 is SGHRS and CDR2 is YFSETQ. CDR3 sequence reads: CASSSGGLFDDYTF. DNA for the CDR3: TGCGCCAGCAGCTCTGGGGGCCTCTTTGATGACTACACCTTC.

V usage is TRBV6-2 or TRBV6-3 and J usage is TRBJ1-1, with D unclear. The V and J ends lost 5 bases and 1 base respectively, with 8 bases between them. CDR3 length equals 13 residues. Per the germline V gene, CDR1 is MNHEY and CDR2 is SVGEGT. The DNA for the CDR3 is TGTGCCAGCAGTAAAACAAGGAACACTGAAGCTTTCTTT. Its translation is CASSKTRNTEAFF.

The chain combines TRBV7-3 with TRBJ1-1; unclear D gene. V was shortened by 5 bases and J by 1 base, with 8 bases between the two germline ends. This CDR3 spans 13 amino acids. From germline, CDR1 is SGHTA and CDR2 FQGTGA. The CDR3 DNA reads as TGTGCCAGCAGCGTAGACGCGAACACTGAAGCTTTCTTT. As protein: CASSVDANTEAFF.

V and J are TRBV9 and TRBJ1-2, with a tentative D call TRBD1 (5 bases). The CDR3 sequence is 17 residues long. Germline-derived CDR1 and CDR2 are SGDLS and YYNGEE. V shed 1 base and J shed 3 bases, with 19 bases lying between them. The CDR3 loop is CASSVTPSEQGDYGYTF. Here the CDR3 DNA reads TGTGCCAGCAGCGTAACCCCTTCGGAGCAGGGTGACTATGGCTACACCTTC.

This sequence joins TRBV29-1 and TRBJ2-1; TRBD2 aligns across 8 bases. Losses at the gene ends were 7 bases for V and 10 bases for J; bases not matched to a gene: 9. The CDR3 totals 12 residues. Per germline, CDR1 SQVTM and CDR2 ANQGSEA. The CDR3 region has the DNA TGCAGCGCCCGGGAGGGGCGGAGGGAGCAGTTCTTC. Protein: CSAREGRREQFF.

The rearrangement joins TRBV18 to TRBJ2-2, with D possibly being TRBD2 (5 bases). Germline loops: CDR1 KGHSH, CDR2 LQKENI. Trimming cost V 3 bases and J 7 bases, with 9 bases left between them. CDR3 length equals 13 residues. CDR3 bases: TGTGCCAGCTCACCTTCTGAGGGCGGGGAGCTGTTTTTT. Translated: CASSPSEGGELFF.